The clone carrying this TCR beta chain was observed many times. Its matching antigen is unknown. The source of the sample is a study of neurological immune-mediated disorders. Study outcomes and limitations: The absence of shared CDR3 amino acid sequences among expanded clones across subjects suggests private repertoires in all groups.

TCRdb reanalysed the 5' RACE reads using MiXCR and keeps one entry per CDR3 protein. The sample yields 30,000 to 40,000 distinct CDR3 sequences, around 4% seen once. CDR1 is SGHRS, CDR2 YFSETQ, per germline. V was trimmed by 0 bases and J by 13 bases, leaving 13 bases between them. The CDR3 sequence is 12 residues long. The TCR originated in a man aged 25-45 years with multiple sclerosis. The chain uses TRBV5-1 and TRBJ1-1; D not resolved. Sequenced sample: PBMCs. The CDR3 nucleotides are TGCGCCAGCAGCTTGGCGGAGACTCCTATTTTCTTT. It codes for CASSLAETPIFF.